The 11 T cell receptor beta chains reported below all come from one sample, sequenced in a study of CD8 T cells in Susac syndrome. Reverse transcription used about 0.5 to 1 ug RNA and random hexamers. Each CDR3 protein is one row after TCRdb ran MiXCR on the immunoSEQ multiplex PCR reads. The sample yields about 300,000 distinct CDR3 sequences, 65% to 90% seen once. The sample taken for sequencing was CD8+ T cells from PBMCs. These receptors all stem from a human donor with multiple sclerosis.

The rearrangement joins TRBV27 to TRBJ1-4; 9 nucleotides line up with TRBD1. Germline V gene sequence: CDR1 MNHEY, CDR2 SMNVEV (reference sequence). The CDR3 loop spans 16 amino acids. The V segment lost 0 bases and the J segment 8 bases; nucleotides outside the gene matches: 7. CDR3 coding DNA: TGTGCCAGCAGTTTATCTTTCGACAGGGGGTTGGAAAAACTGTTTTTT. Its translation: CASSLSFDRGLEKLFF.

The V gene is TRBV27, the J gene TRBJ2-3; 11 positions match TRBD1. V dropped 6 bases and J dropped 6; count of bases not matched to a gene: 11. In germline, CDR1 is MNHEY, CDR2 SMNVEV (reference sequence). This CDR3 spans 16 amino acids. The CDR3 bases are TGTGCCAGCAGCAACTTACCGGGACAGGGGGACGATACGCAGTATTTT. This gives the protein CASSNLPGQGDDTQYF.

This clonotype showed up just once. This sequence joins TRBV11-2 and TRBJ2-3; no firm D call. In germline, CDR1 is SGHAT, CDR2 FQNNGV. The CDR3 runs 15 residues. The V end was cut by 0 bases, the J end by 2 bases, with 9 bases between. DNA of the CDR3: TGTGCCAGCAGCTTAGAGGGGTATAACACAGATACGCAGTATTTT. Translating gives CASSLEGYNTDTQYF.

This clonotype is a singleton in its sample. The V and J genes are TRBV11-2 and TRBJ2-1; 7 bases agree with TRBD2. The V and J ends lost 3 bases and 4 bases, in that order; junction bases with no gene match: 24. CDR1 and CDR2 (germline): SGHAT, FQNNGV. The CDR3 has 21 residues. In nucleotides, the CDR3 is TGTGCCAGCAGCTTTCCCCCTGGGGTGGTTTCGGGCGGGAGTCTTTACAATGAGCAGTTCTTC. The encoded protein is CASSFPPGVVSGGSLYNEQFF.

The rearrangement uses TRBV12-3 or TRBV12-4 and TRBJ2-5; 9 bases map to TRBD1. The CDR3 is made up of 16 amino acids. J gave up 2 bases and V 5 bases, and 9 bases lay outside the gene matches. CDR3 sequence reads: CASSLKTGGQQETQYF. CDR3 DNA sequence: TGTGCCAGCAGTCTCAAGACAGGGGGACAACAAGAGACCCAGTACTTC.

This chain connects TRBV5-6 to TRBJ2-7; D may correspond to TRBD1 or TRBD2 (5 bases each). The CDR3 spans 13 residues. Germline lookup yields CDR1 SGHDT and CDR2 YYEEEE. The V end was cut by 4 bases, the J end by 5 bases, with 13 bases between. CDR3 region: CASSASGSHEQYF. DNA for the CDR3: TGTGCCAGCAGCGCATCAGGGAGCCACGAGCAGTACTTC.

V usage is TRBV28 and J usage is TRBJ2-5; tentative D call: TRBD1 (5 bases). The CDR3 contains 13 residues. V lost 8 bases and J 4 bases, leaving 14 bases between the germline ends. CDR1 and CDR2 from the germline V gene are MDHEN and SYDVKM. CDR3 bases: TGTGCCAGCGTCGAAGGGGTTACAGAGACCCAGTACTTC. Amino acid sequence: CASVEGVTETQYF.

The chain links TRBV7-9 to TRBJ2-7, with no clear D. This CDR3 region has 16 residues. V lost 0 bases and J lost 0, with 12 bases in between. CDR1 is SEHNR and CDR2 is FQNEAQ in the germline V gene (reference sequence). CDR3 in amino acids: CASSLAPPQVSYEQYF. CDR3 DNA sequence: TGTGCCAGCAGCTTAGCACCCCCCCAGGTCTCCTACGAGCAGTACTTC.

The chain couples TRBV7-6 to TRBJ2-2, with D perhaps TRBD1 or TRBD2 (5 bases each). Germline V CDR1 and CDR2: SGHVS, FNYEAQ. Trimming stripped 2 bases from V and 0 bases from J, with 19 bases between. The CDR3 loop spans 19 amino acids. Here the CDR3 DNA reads TGTGCCAGCAGCTTACGGCCATTGGGGGTAGCGACGAACACCGGGGAGCTGTTTTTT. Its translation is CASSLRPLGVATNTGELFF.

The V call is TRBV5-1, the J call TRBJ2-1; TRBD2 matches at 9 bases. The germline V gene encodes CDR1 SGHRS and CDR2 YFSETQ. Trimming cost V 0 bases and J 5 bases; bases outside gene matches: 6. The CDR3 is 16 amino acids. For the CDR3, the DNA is TGCGCCAGCAGCTTGGTTCCTAGCGGGAAAAACAATGAGCAGTTCTTC. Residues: CASSLVPSGKNNEQFF.

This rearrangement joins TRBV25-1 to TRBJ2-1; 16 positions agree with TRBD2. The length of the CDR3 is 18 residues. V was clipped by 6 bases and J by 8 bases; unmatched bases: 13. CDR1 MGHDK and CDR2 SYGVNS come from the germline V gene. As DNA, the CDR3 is TGTGCCAGCAGATCGGGACTAGCGGGAGGGCTTGGCTCGGATGAGCAGTTCTTC. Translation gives CASRSGLAGGLGSDEQFF. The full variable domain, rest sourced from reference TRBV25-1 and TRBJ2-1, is EADIYQTPRYLVIGTGKKITLECSQTMGHDKMYWYQQDPGMELHLIHYSYGVNSTEKGDLSSESTVSRIRTEHFPLTLESARPSHTSQYLCASRSGLAGGLGSDEQFFGPGTRLTVL.